This T cell receptor (beta chain) was captured in a study of blood T cells in healthy people across ages. The amount of total RNA extracted per sample was at least 5.5 micrograms. V was shortened by 5 bases and J by 2 bases, with 13 bases between the two germline ends. CDR1 DFQATT and CDR2 SNEGSKA come from the germline V gene (reference sequence). The CDR3 is 13 amino acids. Only a few counts were recorded for this clonotype. The second PCR ran about 6 to 12 cycles with a sample-barcoded 5' primer and J-beta primers. TCRdb reprocessed the 5' RACE reads via MiXCR and lists one record per CDR3 protein. The sample lists around 1.1 million distinct CDR3 sequences, about two fifths seen once, with 13% in the top ten.

The chain joins TRBV20-1 to TRBJ2-7, with TRBD2 as a possible D gene (5 bases). The sequence came from a man younger than 35 in good health. Sequenced input: blood. For the CDR3, the DNA is TGCAGTGCTCCGGACTGGAATACCTACGAGCAGTACTTC. Translation gives CSAPDWNTYEQYF.